This is a list of T cell receptor beta chains from one sample in a study of cytomegalovirus exposure and HLA in healthy donors. TCRdb's copy holds only in-frame clones and misses some; the assay was immunoSEQ multiplex PCR. This sample yields under 300,000 clones, of which about 80% are seen a single time; roughly 7.4% belongs to the top ten. Material for sequencing was PBMCs. The receptors come from a woman aged 55-70 years in good health and CMV-seropositive. Both conserved end residues are part of each CDR3. A D gene is named only where the DNA matches it firmly. Rows give clone size only sometimes, using once, few, many, or a class for an expanded clone.

abundance | j_gene | d_gene | v_gene | CDR3aa | CDR3nt
- | TRBJ2-7 | TRBD1 | TRBV7-3 | CASSLTGGAVEQYF | TGTGCCAGCAGCTTGACAGGGGGCGCGGTCGAGCAGTACTTC
once | TRBJ1-1 | TRBD1 | TRBV29-1 | CSVPGQGGYTEAFF | TGCAGCGTCCCGGGACAGGGCGGGTACACTGAAGCTTTCTTT
- | TRBJ2-6 | - | TRBV12-2 | CASRLAKEGLAGANVLTF | TGTGCAAGTCGCTTAGCGAAGGAGGGATTAGCTGGGGCCAACGTCCTGACTTTC
- | TRBJ2-3 | TRBD2 | TRBV11-2 | CASSPLLAGAPTDTQYF | TGTGCCAGCAGCCCGCTTCTAGCGGGAGCGCCCACAGATACGCAGTATTTT
- | TRBJ2-3 | - | TRBV5-1 | CASSLQGKSGDTQYF | TGCGCCAGCAGCTTACAGGGCAAATCTGGGGATACGCAGTATTTT
- | TRBJ2-7 | TRBD1 | TRBV4-1 | CASSQNDWTGGSYEQYF | TGCGCCAGCAGCCAAAACGATTGGACAGGGGGGTCTTACGAGCAGTACTTC
- | TRBJ1-1 | TRBD1 | TRBV9 | CASSVGQGNTEAFF | TGTGCCAGCAGCGTCGGACAGGGGAACACTGAAGCTTTCTTT
- | TRBJ2-2 | - | TRBV7-2 | CASSPYRVDTGELFF | TGTGCCAGCAGCCCCTATCGGGTGGACACCGGGGAGCTGTTTTTT
- | TRBJ2-3 | - | TRBV2 | CASSGGFSGLKLDTQYF | TGTGCCAGCAGTGGAGGCTTCAGCGGGCTAAAGTTAGATACGCAGTATTTT
- | TRBJ2-5 | TRBD2 | TRBV4-1 | CASSQGVAGGRETQYF | TGCGCCAGCAGCCAAGGAGTAGCGGGAGGGCGAGAGACCCAGTACTTC
- | TRBJ1-2 | - | TRBV15 | CATSREKTTYGYTF | TGTGCCACCAGCAGAGAGAAAACTACTTATGGCTACACCTTC
- | TRBJ1-2 | - | TRBV6-1 | CASSALQGGGYTF | TGTGCCAGCAGTGCCTTACAGGGCGGAGGCTACACCTTC
- | TRBJ2-1 | TRBD2 | TRBV7-3 | CASSLTGTSVEQFF | TGTGCCAGCAGCTTAACCGGGACTAGCGTTGAGCAGTTCTTC
- | TRBJ2-5 | - | TRBV5-1 | CASSLARLPGTQYF | TGCGCCAGCAGCTTGGCCCGACTTCCTGGGACCCAGTACTTC
- | TRBJ1-3 | - | TRBV19 | CASSNGGTGNTIYF | TGTGCCAGTAGTAATGGAGGGACTGGAAACACCATATATTTT
- | TRBJ2-7 | TRBD2 | TRBV10-1 | CASSGTSGRMSLEEQYF | TGCGCCAGCAGTGGGACTAGCGGGCGGATGTCCCTGGAAGAGCAGTACTTC
- | TRBJ2-7 | TRBD1 | TRBV11-2 | CASSLGDRVSYEQYF | TGTGCCAGCAGCTTAGGGGACAGGGTTTCCTACGAGCAGTACTTC
- | TRBJ1-2 | TRBD1 | TRBV29-1 | CSVGGLRTGYGYTF | TGCAGCGTTGGGGGTTTACGGACAGGCTATGGCTACACCTTC
- | TRBJ1-1 | - | TRBV15 | CATSIPPGVNTEAFF | TGTGCCACCAGCATCCCCCCAGGGGTGAACACTGAAGCTTTCTTT
- | TRBJ2-2 | TRBD1 | TRBV28 | CASRRQGNTGELFF | TGTGCCAGCCGGAGACAGGGGAACACCGGGGAGCTGTTTTTT
- | TRBJ1-1 | - | TRBV18 | CASSPWQESTEAFF | TGTGCCAGCTCACCATGGCAGGAAAGCACTGAAGCTTTCTTT
- | TRBJ1-5 | TRBD1 | TRBV19 | CASKGTGDNQPQHF | TGTGCCAGTAAGGGGACAGGGGACAATCAGCCCCAGCATTTT
few | TRBJ1-1 | TRBD1 | TRBV5-1 | CASSLGDRVGENTEAFF | TGCGCCAGCAGCTTGGGGGACAGGGTGGGAGAGAACACTGAAGCTTTCTTT
few | TRBJ1-1 | TRBD1 | TRBV7-2 | CASSEGQVGEAFF | TGTGCCAGCAGCGAGGGACAGGTTGGAGAAGCTTTCTTT